The present T cell receptor (beta chain) was sequenced within a study of OX40 agonist ivuxolimab in advanced cancers. About this clone itself: Its antigen remains unidentified.

Some clones are missing from TCRdb's copy, which holds only in-frame ones; the method was immunoSEQ multiplex PCR. Among more than 80,000 clones listed, roughly 89% were seen once. Systemic immunosuppression or autoimmune disease history was grounds to exclude patients. Study-wide results and caveats: Relative to CD4+, CD8+ T cells held more expanded clones on average. Normalized expansion of T-cell clones was also low for some nonresponders. At 0.1 to 3.0 mg/kg, clonal expansion of CD4+ and CD8+ blood T cells had occurred by week 6.

V dropped 1 base and J dropped 3 bases, with 10 bases sitting between them. CDR1 SGHTA and CDR2 FQGTGA come from the germline V gene. This CDR3 is built from 15 residues. The TCR originated in an adult with an advanced solid tumor such as melanoma, head and neck, liver or kidney cancer. Sequencing used CD4+ or CD8+ T cells sorted from blood, obtained in a trial of the OX40 agonist ivuxolimab. This chain connects TRBV7-3 to TRBJ2-1; D possibly corresponds to TRBD2 (5 bases). The CDR3, as DNA: TGTGCCAGCAGCTTAAGCCGGGGTTACTACAATGAGCAGTTCTTC. Translated: CASSLSRGYYNEQFF.